This TCR beta chain emerged from a study of blood T cell repertoires in COVID-19. Study at large: PBMCs, B-cell-depleted T cells, or T cells were the source of the cDNA or gDNA that made up the material.

CDR1 and CDR2 from the germline V gene are KGHSH and LQKENI. The trim removed 4 bases at V and 5 bases at J, leaving 5 bases unmatched. There are 13 residues in the CDR3. The data were produced by immunoSEQ multiplex PCR, yet TCRdb's version contains in-frame clones alone and is incomplete. The profile shows just over 250,000 clones, approximately 86% of them singletons. The TCR was taken from a man aged 40-55 years who had recovered from COVID-19. Sequences were obtained from peripheral blood. V gene TRBV18 combines with J gene TRBJ2-7; TRBD1 matches 7 bases. The CDR3 DNA reads as TGTGCCAGCTCACAAAGACAGGGAAACGAGCAGTACTTC. It yields the protein CASSQRQGNEQYF.